This T cell receptor (beta chain) emerged from a study of blood T cell repertoires in COVID-19. Study summary: Both acute and convalescent COVID-19 samples were obtained from the United States, Italy and Spain. Sources were T cells, B-cell-depleted T cells, or PBMCs; the material itself was cDNA or gDNA.

This clone was found many times. Sequencing was performed with immunoSEQ multiplex PCR; in TCRdb, only in-frame clones are kept and a portion is missing. The sample holds 170,000 or so clones, more than 75% seen once. Participants' reported clinical history set cohort assignment. Before being deemed recovered, Cohort 3 donors had two negative PCRs, clearance, or symptom resolution. V lost 0 bases, J lost 6 bases, and 14 bases lay in between. The CDR3 sequence is 16 residues long. CDR1 and CDR2 from the germline V gene are MGHRA and YSYEKL. The source material was PBMCs or T cells enriched from blood (not recorded which). The chain carries TRBV4-1 and TRBJ2-2, with unresolved D. The sequence derives from a woman between 45 and 60 years old who had recovered from COVID-19. The CDR3 reads CASSQDGQVVSGELFF. The CDR3 DNA follows: TGCGCCAGCAGCCAAGATGGCCAGGTCGTCTCCGGGGAGCTGTTTTTT.